Listed below are T cell receptor beta chains from one sample, sequenced in a study of CD8 T cells in Susac syndrome. TCRdb reprocessed the immunoSEQ multiplex PCR reads via MiXCR and lists one record per CDR3 protein. The sample records about 400,000 distinct CDR3 sequences, around 85% being singletons. What was sequenced was CD8+ T cells from PBMCs. The receptors here all came from a human donor with multiple sclerosis. The CDR3 runs from the conserved cysteine through the conserved F or W. Each record gives: J gene, CDR3 length, clone size, V gene, D gene, CDR3 DNA, CDR3 protein. The D gene is left open where the match is weak. Clone sizes are given selectively: once, few, many, or a class where the clone is expanded.

>TRBJ1-1|15|once|TRBV20-1|.
TGCAGTGCTAGACCATATGTAGGAGGTAGCACTGAAGCTTTCTTT
CSARPYVGGSTEAFF
>TRBJ1-2|13|.|TRBV30|TRBD1
TGTGCCTGGACCCGCGGGACAGTGAACGGCTACACCTTC
CAWTRGTVNGYTF
>TRBJ2-3|11|.|TRBV28|.
TGTGCCAGCAGTTTAGTAGATACGCAGTATTTT
CASSLVDTQYF
>TRBJ2-3|17|.|TRBV2|TRBD2
TGTGCCAGCAGTGTAGCGACTAGCGGGAGCGTCGTAGATACGCAGTATTTT
CASSVATSGSVVDTQYF
>TRBJ2-1|13|.|TRBV29-1|.
TGCAGCGCTGGACTCCACTCCTACAATGAGCAGTTCTTC
CSAGLHSYNEQFF
>TRBJ2-7|16|.|TRBV27|TRBD1
TGTGCCAGCAGTTCCTCCGGACAGGCCTTTTCCTACGAGCAGTACTTC
CASSSSGQAFSYEQYF
>TRBJ2-7|15|few|TRBV27|.
TGTGCCAGCAGTTTAACCGGTGGAAGCTCCTACGAGCAGTACTTC
CASSLTGGSSYEQYF
>TRBJ2-7|17|.|TRBV5-1|TRBD1
TGCGCCAGCAGCTTCCAGGGGGACCGCTACCTAGTGAACGAGCAGTACTTC
CASSFQGDRYLVNEQYF
>TRBJ2-1|15|.|TRBV5-1|TRBD1
TGCGCCAGCAGCTTTGGGACAGGGTCGGACAATGAGCAGTTCTTC
CASSFGTGSDNEQFF
>TRBJ1-1|15|.|TRBV5-4|.
TGTGCCAGCACCGAGACCGCGGCCGACAACACTGAAGCTTTCTTT
CASTETAADNTEAFF
>TRBJ2-1|15|.|TRBV29-1|TRBD2
TGCAGCGTTGAATTGACTAGCGGGAGGGGCAATGAGCAGTTCTTC
CSVELTSGRGNEQFF
>TRBJ1-1|11|.|TRBV6-5|.
TGTGCCAGCAAGGTGGCCACTGAAGCTTTCTTT
CASKVATEAFF